This passage covers 24 T cell receptor beta chains from one sample sequenced in a study of T cell changes during pregnancy in multiple sclerosis. Measured with immunoSEQ multiplex PCR; TCRdb has only the in-frame clones, and not every one. The data hold more than 65,000 clones, with 85% to 90% observed a single time. The specimen comprised peripheral blood, sampled after pregnancy. Every receptor here comes from a female donor in good health, enrolled as a control in a pregnancy study.

In this sample, this clone turned up once. V usage is TRBV10-3 and J usage is TRBJ2-5; 12 bases match TRBD1. J was trimmed by 4 bases and V by 6 bases; bases with no gene match: 6. Germline assignment: CDR1 ENHRY and CDR2 SYGVKD. This CDR3 is 15 amino acids long. CDR3 loop: CAISAGTGGLETQYF. The CDR3, as DNA: TGTGCCATCAGCGCAGGGACAGGGGGCCTAGAGACCCAGTACTTC.

Only one count was recorded for this clone. This chain links TRBV7-8 with TRBJ2-6; 9 bases map to TRBD1. J lost 3 bases, V lost 1 base, and 4 bases had no gene match. Germline CDR1 SGHVS, CDR2 FQNEAQ. This CDR3 has 17 residues. CDR3 protein: CASSLVGQGFGANVLTF. Written as DNA, the CDR3 is TGTGCCAGCAGCTTAGTGGGACAGGGCTTTGGGGCCAACGTCCTGACTTTC.

The chain employs TRBV11-2 and TRBJ2-5, with 13 bases that match TRBD2. The CDR3 has 18 residues. Germline V gene lookup returns CDR1 SGHAT and CDR2 FQNNGV. After removal of 1 base from V and 3 bases from J, the junction contained 8 bases not matched to a gene. The CDR3 region has the DNA TGTGCCAGCAGCTTAGTAATTCCCGGGACTAGCGGGAAAGAGACCCAGTACTTC. It codes for CASSLVIPGTSGKETQYF.

This clone was seen a single time. The rearrangement joins TRBV10-2 to TRBJ2-1; 7 bases agree with TRBD1. CDR1 WSHSY and CDR2 SAAADI come from the germline V gene. The J segment lost 6 bases and the V segment lost 7 bases, leaving 9 bases of the junction unmatched. CDR3 length: 14 residues. The CDR3 is CASKIGGQLNEQFF. The CDR3 nucleotides read TGCGCCAGCAAGATAGGGGGACAGCTCAATGAGCAGTTCTTC.

J is TRBJ2-1 and V is TRBV9, with 7 bases identical to TRBD2. The germline V gene has CDR1 SGDLS and CDR2 YYNGEE. There are 16 residues in the CDR3. V was pared by 0 bases and J by 0 bases, with 3 bases of the junction left unmatched. As DNA, the CDR3 is TGTGCCAGCAGCGTAGGTGGCGGGAGCTCCTACAATGAGCAGTTCTTC. This gives the protein CASSVGGGSSYNEQFF.

Comments on this clone: At one boundary the junction diverges from the germline segment, which might be a read error. The genes are TRBV7-7 and TRBJ1-1; D unclear. CDR1 SSHAT and CDR2 FNYEAQ come from the germline V gene (reference sequence). The CDR3 extends over 13 amino acids. CDR3 nucleotide sequence: TGTGCTAGCAGGAATGGGCAAAACACTGAAGCTTTCTTT. Its protein is CASRNGQNTEAFF.

The V gene is TRBV7-6, the J gene TRBJ2-7; 7 bases are shared with TRBD1. Germline CDR1 and CDR2: SGHVS and FNYEAQ. Trimming cost V 5 bases and J 3 bases; bases outside gene matches: 7. The CDR3 runs 14 residues. The CDR3 DNA is TGTGCCAGCAGCACCCGGACAGGAAACTACGAGCAGTACTTC. It is translated as CASSTRTGNYEQYF.

The chain has TRBV7-9 and TRBJ1-1; weak D call: TRBD1 (5 bases). This CDR3 spans 13 amino acids. Germline V gives CDR1 SEHNR, CDR2 FQNEAQ (reference sequence). With 4 bases removed from V and 1 base from J, the gap between germline ends came to 7 bases. The CDR3 spells CASSSQGNTEAFF. The CDR3, as DNA: TGTGCCAGCAGCTCTCAGGGGAACACTGAAGCTTTCTTT.

This clone has a single count. This chain joins TRBV11-3 and TRBJ2-2; 9 bases agree with TRBD1. Germline V gives CDR1 SGHNT, CDR2 YENEEA. Trimming removed 5 bases from V and 0 bases from J; junction bases left unmatched: 4. The CDR3 totals 16 residues. In DNA form, the CDR3 reads TGTGCCAGCAGCGCCTGGACAGGGGCGAACACCGGGGAGCTGTTTTTT. Translating it yields CASSAWTGANTGELFF.

This sequence joins TRBV7-9 and TRBJ2-4, with D tentatively TRBD2 (5 bases). The V end was cut by 0 bases, the J end by 9 bases, with 9 bases between. Germline lookup yields CDR1 SEHNR and CDR2 FQNEAQ (reference sequence). The length of the CDR3 is 13 residues. The CDR3 loop is CASSLAGASIQYF. CDR3 sequence (DNA): TGTGCCAGCAGCTTAGCGGGAGCAAGCATTCAGTACTTC.

The chain carries TRBV7-6 and TRBJ2-3; 8 nucleotides match TRBD1. CDR1 is SGHVS and CDR2 is FNYEAQ in the germline V gene. This CDR3 has 17 amino acids. V shed 4 bases, J shed 0 bases, and the junction held 9 bases outside the gene matches. In DNA form, the CDR3 reads TGTGCCAGCAGCTCCCTTGGACAGGGAGTTAGCACAGATACGCAGTATTTT. Translating it yields CASSSLGQGVSTDTQYF. Variable domain in full (rest from reference TRBV7-6 and TRBJ2-3): GAGVSQSPRYKVTKRGQDVALRCDPISGHVSLYWYRQALGQGPEFLTYFNYEAQQDKSGLPNDRFSAERPEGSISTLTIQRTEQRDSAMYRCASSSLGQGVSTDTQYFGPGTRLTVL.

The chain carries TRBV6-6 and TRBJ2-3, with 9 nucleotides matching TRBD1. This CDR3 spans 15 amino acids. Germline V gene sequence: CDR1 MNHNY, CDR2 SVGAGI (reference sequence). V lost 2 bases and J lost 4; bases outside the gene matches: 4. CDR3 region: CASSYRQGGADTQYF. CDR3 DNA sequence: TGTGCCAGCAGTTACCGACAGGGGGGGGCAGATACGCAGTATTTT.

V and J are TRBV14 and TRBJ2-1, with 10 bases matching TRBD2. Germline assignment: CDR1 SGHDN and CDR2 FVKESK. The CDR3 totals 16 residues. The trim removed 0 bases at V and 6 bases at J, leaving 5 bases unmatched. CDR3 sequence reads: CASSQDRPSGGNEQFF. In nucleotides, the CDR3 is TGTGCCAGCAGCCAAGATCGGCCTAGCGGGGGCAATGAGCAGTTCTTC.

The chain combines TRBV15 with TRBJ2-6, with a possible D match to TRBD2 (7 bases). This CDR3 is built from 18 residues. The germline CDR1 and CDR2 sequences are LNHNV and YYDKDF (reference sequence). Between the trimmed V and J ends, which lost 4 bases and 2 bases, there was a span of 18 bases. CDR3 DNA sequence: TGTGCCACCAGCAAAGGGGGGGGCGGGATGGCTGGGGCCAACGTCCTGACTTTC. Protein sequence: CATSKGGGGMAGANVLTF.

This rearrangement joins TRBV5-1 to TRBJ2-3; the D gene is possibly TRBD1 (6 bases). This CDR3 has 14 amino acids. Trimming removed 4 bases from V and 3 bases from J, with 12 bases in between. CDR1 SGHRS and CDR2 YFSETQ come from the germline V gene. Written as DNA, the CDR3 is TGCGCCAGCAGCGGGGGCAAGGGGACAGATACGCAGTATTTT. It specifies CASSGGKGTDTQYF.

The genes are TRBV10-3 and TRBJ1-1; the D is unclear. CDR3 length: 12 amino acids. CDR1 ENHRY and CDR2 SYGVKD come from the germline V gene. Trimming left V 4 bases short and J 0 bases short, with 3 bases between. CDR3 DNA sequence: TGTGCCATCAGTGCGTTGAACACTGAAGCTTTCTTT. It specifies CAISALNTEAFF.

The chain's CDR3 is CASSEGTGGVDTQYF. For the CDR3, the DNA is TGCGCCAGCAGCGAAGGGACAGGGGGAGTAGATACGCAGTATTTT. V usage is TRBV5-1 and J usage is TRBJ2-3, with TRBD1 matching over 11 bases. Germline-derived CDR1 and CDR2 are SGHRS and YFSETQ. V trimming: 4 bases; J trimming: 5 bases; junction bases outside the gene matches: 6. The CDR3 runs to 15 residues.

This chain connects TRBV29-1 to TRBJ1-2, with 7 bases identical to TRBD1. J lost 8 bases, V lost 4 bases, and 10 bases had no gene match. The germline gives CDR1 SQVTM, CDR2 ANQGSEA. This CDR3 spans 13 amino acids. DNA for the CDR3: TGCAGCGTTGCAAGACAGGGTCTGGGCGGCTACACCTTC. Its protein product is CSVARQGLGGYTF. The full variable domain, with the rest looked up from reference TRBV29-1 and TRBJ1-2, is SAVISQKPSRDICQRGTSLTIQCQVDSQVTMMFWYRQQPGQSLTLIATANQGSEATYESGFVIDKFPISRPNLTFSTLTVSNMSPEDSSIYLCSVARQGLGGYTFGSGTRLTVV.

The chain is built from TRBV7-9 and TRBJ2-3; a possible D gene is TRBD1 (6 bases). V dropped 5 bases and J dropped 2 bases, with 20 bases sitting between them. CDR1 is SEHNR, CDR2 FQNEAQ, per germline (reference sequence). This CDR3 spans 17 amino acids. The CDR3 bases are TGTGCCAGCAGCCCCCCCGGACAGCTATTTAACACAGATACGCAGTATTTT. Residues: CASSPPGQLFNTDTQYF.

The V gene is TRBV18, the J gene TRBJ1-5; D may be TRBD1 (5 bases). The CDR3 contains 16 residues. CDR1 and CDR2 from the germline V gene are KGHSH and LQKENI. V was pared by 0 bases and J by 5 bases, with 14 bases between. The CDR3 DNA is TGTGCCAGCTCACCACCTGGGGGGAGGGGCTATCAGCCCCAGCATTTT. It yields the protein CASSPPGGRGYQPQHF. Variable domain in full (rest from reference TRBV18 and TRBJ1-5): NAGVMQNPRHLVRRRGQEARLRCSPMKGHSHVYWYRQLPEEGLKFMVYLQKENIIDESGMPKERFSAEFPKEGPSILRIQQVVRGDSAAYFCASSPPGGRGYQPQHFGDGTRLSIL.

V is TRBV5-6 and J is TRBJ2-5; D is ambiguous. The J call could be wrong; TRBJ2-7 is a better fit for the DNA end. The length of the CDR3 is 12 residues. CDR1 SGHDT and CDR2 YYEEEE come from the germline V gene. The CDR3: CASSFGYYEQYF. The CDR3 DNA sequence: TGTGCCAGCAGCTTCGGGTACTACGAGCAGTACTTC.

V and J are TRBV7-2 and TRBJ1-1, with 12 bases aligning to TRBD1. After removal of 5 bases from V and 3 bases from J, the junction contained 4 bases not matched to a gene. The CDR3 extends over 15 amino acids. Germline CDR1 SGHTA, CDR2 FQGNSA. Here the CDR3 reads CASSPGTGGYTEAFF. CDR3 nucleotide sequence: TGTGCCAGCAGCCCCGGGACAGGGGGCTACACTGAAGCTTTCTTT.

The V gene is TRBV30, the J gene TRBJ2-7; 7 bases match TRBD2. Germline CDR1 reads GTSNPN; CDR2 reads SVGIG (reference sequence). The CDR3 spans 11 residues. Germline trimming cut 5 bases from V and 7 bases from J; bases unmatched to any gene: 5. The CDR3 here is CAWLGGREQYF. CDR3 coding DNA: TGTGCCTGGCTGGGGGGGAGGGAGCAGTACTTC.

The chain links TRBV6-5 to TRBJ1-1; 7 nucleotides line up with TRBD1. V was pared by 5 bases and J by 0 bases, with 3 bases of the junction left unmatched. Germline-derived CDR1 and CDR2 are MNHEY and SVGAGI. This CDR3 comprises 14 residues. CDR3 nucleotides: TGTGCCAGCAGTCACAGGGGCCTGAACACTGAAGCTTTCTTT. Translation: CASSHRGLNTEAFF.